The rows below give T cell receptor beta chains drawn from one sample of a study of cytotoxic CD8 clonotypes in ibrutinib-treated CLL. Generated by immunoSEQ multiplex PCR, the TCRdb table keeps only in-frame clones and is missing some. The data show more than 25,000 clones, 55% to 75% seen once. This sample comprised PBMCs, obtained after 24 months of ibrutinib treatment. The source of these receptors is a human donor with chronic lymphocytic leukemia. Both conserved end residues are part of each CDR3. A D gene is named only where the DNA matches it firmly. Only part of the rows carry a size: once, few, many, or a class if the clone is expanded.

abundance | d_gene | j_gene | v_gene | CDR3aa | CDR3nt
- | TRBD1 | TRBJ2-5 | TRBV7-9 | CASSMGQGGETQYF | TGTGCCAGCAGCATGGGACAGGGGGGAGAGACCCAGTACTTC
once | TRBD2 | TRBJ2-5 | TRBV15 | CATSRDLPGGSQQETQYF | TGTGCCACCAGCAGAGATCTCCCGGGGGGGAGCCAGCAAGAGACCCAGTACTTC
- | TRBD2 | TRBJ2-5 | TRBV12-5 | CASGLTGAGGLETQYF | TGTGCTAGTGGTTTGACTGGGGCGGGGGGGCTAGAGACCCAGTACTTC
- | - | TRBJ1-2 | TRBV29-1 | CSAPVGVDGYTF | TGCAGCGCCCCCGTAGGGGTGGATGGCTACACCTTC
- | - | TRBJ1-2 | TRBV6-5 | CASSPEGYYGYTF | TGTGCCAGCAGCCCCGAGGGCTACTATGGCTACACCTTC
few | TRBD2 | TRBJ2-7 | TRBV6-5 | CASRPAGGGEQYF | TGTGCCAGCAGACCCGCTGGGGGGGGCGAGCAGTACTTC
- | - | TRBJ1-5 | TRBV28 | CASSEARGGTQPQHF | TGTGCCAGCAGTGAAGCAAGGGGGGGTACCCAGCCCCAGCATTTT
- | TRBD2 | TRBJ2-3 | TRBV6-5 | CASSYPWTSGDTQYF | TGTGCCAGCAGTTACCCTTGGACTAGCGGAGATACGCAGTATTTT
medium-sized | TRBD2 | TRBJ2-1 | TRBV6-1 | CASSEVAGGYNEQFF | TGTGCCAGCAGTGAAGTAGCGGGGGGGTACAATGAGCAGTTCTTC
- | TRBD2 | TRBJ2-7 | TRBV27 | CASSPTSGGAEQYF | TGTGCCAGCAGCCCAACTAGCGGGGGGGCCGAACAGTACTTC
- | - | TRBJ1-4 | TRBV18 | CASSPQTGDNEKLFF | TGTGCCAGCTCACCACAGACAGGAGATAATGAAAAACTGTTTTTT
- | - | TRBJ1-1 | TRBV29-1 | CSVDSVGSNMNTEAFF | TGCAGCGTTGATTCAGTGGGAAGCAATATGAACACTGAAGCTTTCTTT